A selection of T cell receptor beta chains follows, all from one sample in a study of OX40 agonist ivuxolimab in advanced cancers. Method: immunoSEQ multiplex PCR; TCRdb's copy keeps in-frame clones and lacks some. The repertoire includes approximately 61,000 clones, roughly nine tenths of them detected once, and about 17% sits in the top ten. The material was CD4+ or CD8+ T cells sorted from blood, obtained in a trial of the OX40 agonist ivuxolimab. Receptors originate from an adult with an advanced solid tumor such as melanoma, head and neck, liver or kidney cancer. Both conserved end residues are part of each CDR3. The order of the fields is J gene, V gene, CDR3 protein.

TRBJ2-7 | TRBV6-1 | CASSPGQTFPEQYF
TRBJ1-1 | TRBV7-9 | CASSLHGWGLNTEAFF
TRBJ1-5 | TRBV18 | CASSPDLRGQPQHF
TRBJ2-1 | TRBV5-5 | CASSYGTQVYNEQFF
TRBJ1-5 | TRBV4-1 | CASSQEATGVFNQPQHF
TRBJ2-7 | TRBV5-1 | CASSLGQGRHYEQYF
TRBJ2-1 | TRBV13 | CASSLRQGRYNEQFF
TRBJ2-2 | TRBV7-9 | CASSLVRAGNTGELFF
TRBJ1-2 | TRBV4-2 | CASSQDDNRAYYTF
TRBJ2-2 | TRBV27 | CASSLAGELFF